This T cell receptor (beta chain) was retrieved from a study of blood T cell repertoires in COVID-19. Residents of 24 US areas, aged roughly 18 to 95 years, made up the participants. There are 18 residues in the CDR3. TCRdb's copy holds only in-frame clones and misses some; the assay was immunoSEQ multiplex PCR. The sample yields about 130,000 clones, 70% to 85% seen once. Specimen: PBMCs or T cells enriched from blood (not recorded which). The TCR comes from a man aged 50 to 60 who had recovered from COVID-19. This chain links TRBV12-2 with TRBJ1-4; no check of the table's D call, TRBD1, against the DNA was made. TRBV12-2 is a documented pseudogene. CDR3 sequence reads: CASRLRMRLIATNEKLFF. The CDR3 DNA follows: TGTGCAAGTCGCCTCAGGATGCGCCTGATTGCAACTAATGAAAAACTGTTTTTT.